Below, one TCR beta chain is given with its context. The entry originates in a study of blood T cell repertoires in COVID-19. The wider study: The United States, Italy and Spain were the sources of the acute and convalescent COVID-19 samples. Sample material is recorded as cDNA or gDNA derived from T cells, B-cell-depleted T cells, or PBMCs.

As handled by the study authors: How many nucleated cells were present was estimated from reference gene primer amplification. Sequenced by immunoSEQ multiplex PCR; TCRdb stores in-frame clones only, minus some. The V and J calls and the clone size are those of that table, but D and trimming were determined from the DNA. The data hold about 220,000 clones, with around 86% observed a single time. Sequencing input: peripheral blood. This clonotype originated in a woman in her seventies with COVID-19, enrolled during active disease.

The CDR3 bases are TGTGCCAGCAGTTACAGGACAGGGCAGAACTACGAGCAGTACTTC. This encodes CASSYRTGQNYEQYF. V and J are TRBV6-2 or TRBV6-3 and TRBJ2-7; TRBD1 agrees at 8 bases. The CDR3 extends over 15 amino acids. Germline V gene data show CDR1 as MNHEY and CDR2 as SVGEGT. The V segment lost 2 bases and the J segment 3 bases; nucleotides outside the gene matches: 6.